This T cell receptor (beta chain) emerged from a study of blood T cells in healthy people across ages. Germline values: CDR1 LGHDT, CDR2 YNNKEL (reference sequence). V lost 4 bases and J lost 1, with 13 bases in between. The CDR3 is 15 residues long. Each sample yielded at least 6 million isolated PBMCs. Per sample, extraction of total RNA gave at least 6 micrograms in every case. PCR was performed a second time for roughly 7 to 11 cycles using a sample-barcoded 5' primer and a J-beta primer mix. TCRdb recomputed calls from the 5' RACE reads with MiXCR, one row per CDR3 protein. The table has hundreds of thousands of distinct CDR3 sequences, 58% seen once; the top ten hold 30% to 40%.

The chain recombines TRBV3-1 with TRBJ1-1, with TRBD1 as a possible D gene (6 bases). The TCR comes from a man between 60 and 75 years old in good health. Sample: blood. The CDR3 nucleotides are TGTGCCAGCAGCCTTATCGACAGGACGAACACTGAAGCTTTCTTT. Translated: CASSLIDRTNTEAFF.